These 23 T cell receptor beta chains were all obtained from the same sample, sequenced in a study of blood T cells in healthy people across ages. Then a second PCR, running roughly 7 to 11 cycles, was carried out with a sample-barcoded 5' primer and a J-beta primer mix. MiXCR was run by TCRdb on the 5' RACE reads, yielding one entry per CDR3 protein. The sample has roughly 2 million distinct CDR3 sequences, 40% to 55% seen once. The specimen sequenced was blood. These receptors were collected from a woman in her 40s in good health.

This clonotype was counted only a few times. The chain links TRBV5-5 to TRBJ2-1; D may be TRBD2 (6 bases). Trimming shortened V by 4 bases and J by 8 bases, and 19 bases separated the two germline ends. CDR1 is SGHKS, CDR2 YYEKEE, per germline (reference sequence). This CDR3 has 15 residues. The CDR3 is CASSLRDLVVHEQFF. In DNA, the CDR3 is TGTGCCAGCAGCCTCCGGGACTTGGTCGTCCATGAGCAGTTCTTC.

The V and J genes are TRBV6-6 and TRBJ1-6; D call uncertain. Trimming pared 7 bases from V and 13 bases from J, leaving 17 bases between. The CDR3 consists of 13 residues. CDR1 MNHNY and CDR2 SVGAGI come from the germline V gene (reference sequence). DNA of the CDR3: TGTGCCAGCAAACAAATCGGAGAGTCGCCCCTCCACTTT. It specifies CASKQIGESPLHF.

This clonotype was detected only once. The chain combines TRBV29-1 with TRBJ1-4; D gene unclear. CDR1 and CDR2 (germline): SQVTM, ANQGSEA. This CDR3 is 11 amino acids long. The V end lost 3 bases, the J end lost 8 bases, and 7 bases lay between the germline ends. CDR3 DNA: TGCAGCGTTGAGGGAAAAGAAAAACTGTTTTTT. It translates to CSVEGKEKLFF.

The J gene is TRBJ2-5, the V gene TRBV7-6; D is unresolved. The CDR3 totals 13 residues. Looked up from germline, CDR1 is SGHVS and CDR2 is FNYEAQ. Trimming took off 5 bases at V and 4 bases at J, with 11 bases between the two ends. The CDR3 here is CASSAQMRETQYF. In DNA, the CDR3 is TGTGCCAGCAGCGCCCAAATGAGAGAGACCCAGTACTTC.

This chain connects TRBV20-1 to TRBJ2-7; D may be TRBD2 (5 bases). The CDR3 totals 13 residues. Germline CDR1 reads DFQATT; CDR2 reads SNEGSKA (reference sequence). V was shortened by 1 base and J by 1 base, with 8 bases between the two germline ends. This CDR3 is CSARVARSYEQYF. The CDR3 coding sequence is TGCAGTGCTAGAGTAGCGAGGTCCTACGAGCAGTACTTC.

This clonotype turned up a few times. CDR3 DNA sequence: TGTGCCAGCAGCTTAGTCGGTGCCTTTGGCTACACCTTC. This sequence encodes CASSLVGAFGYTF. The rearrangement links TRBV7-9 to TRBJ1-2; unclear D gene. V lost 1 base and J 7 bases, leaving 10 bases between the germline ends. CDR1 SEHNR and CDR2 FQNEAQ come from the germline V gene (reference sequence). The CDR3 is 13 amino acids.

This rearrangement joins TRBV20-1 to TRBJ2-1; a weak D match, TRBD2 (6 bases). V lost 5 bases, J lost 7 bases, and 15 bases lay in between. The germline CDR1 and CDR2 sequences are DFQATT and SNEGSKA (reference sequence). The CDR3 length is 13 residues. The CDR3 reads CSAPRGWGNEQFF. CDR3 sequence (DNA): TGCAGTGCTCCCCGGGGGTGGGGAAATGAGCAGTTCTTC.

This chain links TRBV7-2 with TRBJ1-4, with TRBD1 as a possible D gene (6 bases). CDR1 is SGHTA, CDR2 FQGNSA, per germline. V was pared by 6 bases and J by 8 bases, with 16 bases between. The CDR3 covers 14 residues. In DNA, the CDR3 is TGTGCCAGCAGTGGTAGGGGGGCGACGGAAAAACTGTTTTTT. Translation gives CASSGRGATEKLFF.

The chain carries TRBV10-3 and TRBJ2-3, with 12 bases identical to TRBD2. Germline V gene data show CDR1 as ENHRY and CDR2 as SYGVKD. The CDR3 spans 16 residues. Trimming took 5 bases from V and 1 from J; bases not matched to a gene: 4. The CDR3 reads CAISPGLAGRTDTQYF. In DNA form, the CDR3 reads TGTGCCATCAGTCCGGGACTAGCGGGTCGCACAGATACGCAGTATTTT.

The chain is built from TRBV29-1 and TRBJ2-5, with 10 positions matching TRBD1. Trimming removed 8 bases from V and 5 bases from J; junction bases left unmatched: 8. The CDR3 is made up of 13 amino acids. Germline V gives CDR1 SQVTM, CDR2 ANQGSEA. The CDR3 DNA sequence: TGCAGCACGGGACAGGGGATAAGGGAGACCCAGTACTTC. The encoded protein is CSTGQGIRETQYF.

This clonotype was observed a few times. The chain links TRBV5-5 to TRBJ2-7; weak D call: TRBD1 (6 bases). Germline V CDR1 and CDR2: SGHKS, YYEKEE (reference sequence). This CDR3 has 14 amino acids. Deletions cut 6 bases from V and 6 bases from J, with 19 bases between. The chain's CDR3 is CASTTAQGPLEQYF. The DNA for the CDR3 is TGTGCCAGCACCACAGCCCAGGGGCCCCTCGAGCAGTACTTC.

This chain joins TRBV6-1 and TRBJ2-3; tentative D call: TRBD1 (6 bases). CDR1 and CDR2 from the germline V gene are MNHNS and SASEGT. Trimming removed 0 bases at V and 6 bases at J, with 13 bases between. The CDR3 totals 15 residues. The CDR3 reads CASSEAVNTGDTQYF. In nucleotides, the CDR3 is TGTGCCAGCAGTGAAGCAGTCAACACAGGGGATACGCAGTATTTT.

The chain links TRBV6-1 to TRBJ2-5, with TRBD2 matching over 12 bases. The CDR3 has 15 amino acids. Germline V gives CDR1 MNHNS, CDR2 SASEGT. The trim removed 8 bases at V and 5 bases at J, leaving 9 bases unmatched. CDR3 protein: CASGRTSGEGETQYF. In DNA, the CDR3 is TGTGCCAGCGGGAGGACTAGCGGGGAGGGGGAGACCCAGTACTTC.

This clonotype was detected only once. This chain connects TRBV20-1 to TRBJ2-3; tentatively, D is TRBD1 (5 bases). CDR1 DFQATT and CDR2 SNEGSKA come from the germline V gene (reference sequence). V dropped 6 bases and J dropped 3 bases, with 13 bases sitting between them. The CDR3 extends over 13 amino acids. CDR3 sequence (DNA): TGCAGTGCCGGTACCCCAGGGACAGATACGCAGTATTTT. It codes for CSAGTPGTDTQYF.

The chain links TRBV24-1 to TRBJ2-1; 13 bases line up with TRBD2. V dropped 4 bases and J dropped 4; count of bases not matched to a gene: 6. The CDR3 loop spans 17 amino acids. Germline V gene lookup returns CDR1 KGHDR and CDR2 SFDVKD. The CDR3 reads CATSETGLAGPYNEQFF. In DNA, the CDR3 is TGTGCCACCAGTGAGACGGGACTAGCGGGGCCGTACAATGAGCAGTTCTTC.

The V call is TRBV25-1, the J call TRBJ2-3; D remains unclear. The CDR3 length is 15 residues. V lost 0 bases and J lost 2, with 9 bases in between. Germline V lookup: CDR1 MGHDK, CDR2 SYGVNS. This CDR3 is CASSEYRGYTDTQYF. CDR3 coding DNA: TGTGCCAGCAGTGAATATAGAGGCTACACAGATACGCAGTATTTT.

The rearrangement joins TRBV7-8 to TRBJ2-5; D call uncertain. Trimming removed 1 base at V and 4 bases at J, with 19 bases between. CDR1 and CDR2 (germline): SGHVS, FQNEAQ. CDR3 length: 17 amino acids. CDR3 DNA: TGTGCCAGCAGCTTAGGTTCATTGGGTGGCACGCCAGAGACCCAGTACTTC. This encodes CASSLGSLGGTPETQYF.

This clonotype was seen more than once but under ten times. The gene calls are TRBV12-3 or TRBV12-4 and TRBJ1-5; no reliable D call. CDR3 length: 15 residues. Trimming removed 3 bases from V and 3 bases from J, with 12 bases in between. The DNA for the CDR3 is TGTGCCAGCAGTTTCGGGAGACCGGACAATCAGCCCCAGCATTTT. Residues: CASSFGRPDNQPQHF.

The chain couples TRBV15 to TRBJ2-5; D is undetermined. Germline values: CDR1 LNHNV, CDR2 YYDKDF (reference sequence). Trimming removed 1 base from V and 3 bases from J, with 12 bases in between. The length of the CDR3 is 15 residues. In DNA, the CDR3 is TGTGCCACCAGCAGAGGGGCTTCGCCGGAAGAGACCCAGTACTTC. It encodes CATSRGASPEETQYF. Together with reference TRBV15 and TRBJ2-5, the CDR3 gives the full variable domain: DAMVIQNPRYQVTQFGKPVTLSCSQTLNHNVMYWYQQKSSQAPKLLFHYYDKDFNNEADTPDNFQSRRPNTSFCFLDIRSPGLGDTAMYLCATSRGASPEETQYFGPGTRLLVL.

This clonotype was counted only a few times. V usage is TRBV7-2 and J usage is TRBJ1-1; possibly TRBD1 for D (5 bases). V shed 3 bases and J shed 5 bases, with 13 bases lying between them. Germline lookup yields CDR1 SGHTA and CDR2 FQGNSA. This CDR3 is built from 14 residues. CDR3 DNA: TGTGCCAGCAGCTTCCCCGGGGCAGGGACTGAAGCTTTCTTT. Residues: CASSFPGAGTEAFF.

This clonotype was counted between two and nine times. This chain links TRBV4-2 with TRBJ2-5; D call uncertain. Germline V gene data show CDR1 as LGHNA and CDR2 as YNFKEQ. This CDR3 contains 14 residues. V shed 2 bases and J shed 1 base, with 8 bases lying between them. The CDR3 reads CASSQSSAQETQYF. As DNA, the CDR3 is TGTGCCAGCAGCCAATCTAGTGCCCAAGAGACCCAGTACTTC.

This chain uses TRBV6-2 or TRBV6-3 with TRBJ2-1, with 10 positions matching TRBD2. Trimming cost V 4 bases and J 8 bases; bases outside gene matches: 11. This CDR3 spans 16 amino acids. Germline CDR1 reads MNHEY; CDR2 reads SVGEGT. CDR3 in DNA: TGTGCCAGCAGTTTTGTCCTTAGCGGGGGGCGGGATGAGCAGTTCTTC. Its protein product is CASSFVLSGGRDEQFF.

V and J are TRBV13 and TRBJ2-4, with TRBD1 identical over 8 bases. Germline V gene data show CDR1 as PRHDT and CDR2 as FYEKMQ (reference sequence). The junction had 9 bases not matched to a gene; V was cut back by 5 bases and J by 6 bases. CDR3 length equals 15 residues. The CDR3 DNA reads TGTGCCAGCAGCCTCCAGACAGGGGCGGTAAACATTCAGTACTTC. Protein product: CASSLQTGAVNIQYF.